This T cell receptor (beta chain) was sequenced for a study of beta chain features in type 1 diabetes. Study-wide results and limits: The question of HLA type influencing TCRB rearrangement was one that remained unresolved here. Among all four CD4+ subsets, Type 1 diabetes patients had TCRB CDR3s that were moderately but significantly shorter.

Expressed TCRB transcripts were sequenced, since all the RNA that had been isolated was reverse transcribed. The method was immunoSEQ multiplex PCR; TCRdb's version includes in-frame clones alone and lacks a portion of them. The sample records some 170,000 clones, almost 65% being singletons. Germline V CDR1 and CDR2: ENHRY, SYGVKD. The CDR3 has 12 amino acids. The ends were cut back, 11 bases at V and 6 bases at J, with 13 bases in the middle. Notes on this clone: Its antigen is unidentified.

This clonotype originated in a man younger than 45 with type 1 diabetes. The specimen was naive CD4+ T cells from blood. The chain combines TRBV10-3 with TRBJ2-2; D not resolved. The CDR3 loop is CAHREVAGELFF. CDR3 coding DNA: TGTGCCCATCGCGAGGTCGCCGGGGAGCTGTTTTTT.